These 25 T cell receptor beta chains share one sample of origin, sequenced in a study of T cell changes during pregnancy in multiple sclerosis. The data were produced by immunoSEQ multiplex PCR, yet TCRdb's version contains in-frame clones alone and is incomplete. The data show about 100,000 clones, about 90% seen once. The specimen comprised peripheral blood, sampled in the second trimester of pregnancy. The source is a female donor with multiple sclerosis, enrolled in a pregnancy study.

This sequence joins TRBV6-4 and TRBJ1-5, with 9 positions matching TRBD1. Germline CDR1 MRHNA, CDR2 SNTAGT. V was clipped by 8 bases and J by 5 bases; unmatched bases: 4. This CDR3 comprises 13 residues. In DNA form, the CDR3 reads TGTGCCAGCCGACGACAGGGGGATCAGCCCCAGCATTTT. Protein: CASRRQGDQPQHF.

This chain links TRBV27 with TRBJ2-7; weak D call: TRBD1 (6 bases). Trimming removed 5 bases from V and 1 base from J, with 18 bases in between. This CDR3 spans 16 amino acids. The germline V gene has CDR1 MNHEY and CDR2 SMNVEV (reference sequence). This chain's CDR3 is CASSLSGHRLSYEQYF. In nucleotides, the CDR3 is TGTGCCAGCAGTCTCTCGGGACACCGTCTATCCTACGAGCAGTACTTC.

CDR3 bases: TGCGCCAGCAGCTTGTTACCTCCAGGTGAAAAACTGTTTTTT. This sequence encodes CASSLLPPGEKLFF. The chain has TRBV5-1 and TRBJ1-4; D is unclear. CDR1 SGHRS and CDR2 YFSETQ come from the germline V gene. The V gene lost 1 base and the J gene lost 7 bases, with 11 bases spanning the gap. This CDR3 is built from 14 residues.

The V and J genes are TRBV27 and TRBJ1-4; TRBD1 is a possible D gene (6 bases). The CDR3 totals 14 residues. Trimming took 6 bases from V and 3 from J, leaving 11 bases between them. Germline V CDR1 and CDR2: MNHEY, SMNVEV (reference sequence). This chain's CDR3 is CASRNRDPNEKLFF. In DNA form, the CDR3 reads TGTGCCAGCAGGAACAGGGATCCTAATGAAAAACTGTTTTTT.

V and J are TRBV27 and TRBJ1-2, with 7 positions matching TRBD1. The trim removed 8 bases at V and 1 base at J, leaving 10 bases unmatched. CDR3 length: 15 amino acids. Germline CDR1 reads MNHEY; CDR2 reads SMNVEV (reference sequence). The CDR3 DNA reads as TGTGCCAGCGGGCCCCGGGACAGCTATAACTATGGCTACACCTTC. It translates to CASGPRDSYNYGYTF.

This chain connects TRBV15 to TRBJ2-1, with TRBD2 identical over 10 bases. With 0 bases clipped from V and 6 bases from J, the junction kept 11 bases outside the gene matches. The CDR3 contains 18 residues. CDR1 LNHNV and CDR2 YYDKDF come from the germline V gene (reference sequence). CDR3 residues: CATSRDASGSVWGNEQFF. In DNA, the CDR3 is TGTGCCACCAGCAGAGACGCTAGCGGGAGTGTGTGGGGCAATGAGCAGTTCTTC.

As DNA, the CDR3 is TGCAGCGTTTTAGCGGGAGTAGTAGAGACCCAGTACTTC. Amino acids: CSVLAGVVETQYF. The chain uses TRBV29-1 and TRBJ2-5; 9 bases fit TRBD2. The CDR3 runs 13 residues. Germline V gene sequence: CDR1 SQVTM, CDR2 ANQGSEA. V lost 5 bases and J lost 4; bases outside the gene matches: 5.

The chain's CDR3 is CASSEGTTDTQYF. CDR3 bases: TGCGCCAGCAGCGAAGGCACAACAGATACGCAGTATTTT. This chain connects TRBV4-1 to TRBJ2-3; D gene unclear. Germline CDR1 reads MGHRA; CDR2 reads YSYEKL. The CDR3 has 13 amino acids. V lost 5 bases and J 3 bases, leaving 9 bases between the germline ends.

The V and J genes are TRBV7-9 and TRBJ2-7; 7 bases line up with TRBD1. Unmatched junction bases numbered 5, after V lost 3 bases and J lost 3 bases. The CDR3 extends over 14 amino acids. Germline values: CDR1 SEHNR, CDR2 FQNEAQ (reference sequence). CDR3 sequence (DNA): TGTGCCAGCAGCTTTCTTGACAGGGACTACGAGCAGTACTTC. Translated: CASSFLDRDYEQYF.

V usage is TRBV27 and J usage is TRBJ1-4, with D unclear. The germline gives CDR1 MNHEY, CDR2 SMNVEV (reference sequence). Trimming removed 6 bases at V and 8 bases at J, with 22 bases between. The CDR3 loop spans 16 amino acids. CDR3: CASSPRPLDLLEKLFF. For the CDR3, the DNA is TGTGCCAGCAGCCCCCGGCCGCTAGACCTATTAGAAAAACTGTTTTTT.

The genes are TRBV11-2 and TRBJ2-3; 8 nucleotides line up with TRBD2. The V gene end was trimmed by 5 bases and the J gene end by 3 bases; junction bases not matched to a gene: 7. CDR3 length: 15 amino acids. Germline assignment: CDR1 SGHAT and CDR2 FQNNGV. CDR3 sequence (DNA): TGTGCCAGCAGCGGAAACGGGAGGGTGACAGATACGCAGTATTTT. This codes for CASSGNGRVTDTQYF.

This clone was counted between two and nine times. The V and J genes are TRBV28 and TRBJ1-1; no firm D call. The CDR3 contains 13 residues. Trimming pared 6 bases from V and 6 bases from J, leaving 14 bases between. Per the germline V gene, CDR1 is MDHEN and CDR2 is SYDVKM. The DNA of the CDR3 is TGTGCCAGCAGGTTTAACCGCGGTCCTGAAGCTTTCTTT. Its translation: CASRFNRGPEAFF.

This chain links TRBV28 with TRBJ1-5; D might be TRBD1 (6 bases). The V gene's germline CDR1 is MDHEN and CDR2 SYDVKM. The CDR3 loop spans 13 amino acids. The CDR3 reads CGLQGRGNQPQHF. Written as DNA, the CDR3 is TGTGGTTTACAGGGACGGGGCAATCAGCCCCAGCATTTT.

V usage is TRBV7-8 and J usage is TRBJ2-3; 8 bases are shared with TRBD2. V dropped 3 bases and J dropped 3; count of bases not matched to a gene: 5. The V gene's germline CDR1 is SGHVS and CDR2 FQNEAQ. This CDR3 is 15 amino acids long. CDR3 coding DNA: TGTGCCAGCAGCTTCCGGGGGGGCTTAACAGATACGCAGTATTTT. Amino acid sequence: CASSFRGGLTDTQYF.

The chain joins TRBV6-1 to TRBJ2-1; no clear D. The ends were cut back, 2 bases at V and 7 bases at J, with 18 bases in the middle. From germline, CDR1 is MNHNS and CDR2 SASEGT. The CDR3 is 16 residues long. In DNA, the CDR3 is TGTGCCAGCAGTGAACTCGGTGGTTCTCCCGGGAATGAGCAGTTCTTC. Encoded protein: CASSELGGSPGNEQFF.

As DNA, the CDR3 is TGCAGCGCAGGTACTCGAGAGACCCAGTACTTC. It yields the protein CSAGTRETQYF. The rearrangement joins TRBV29-1 to TRBJ2-5; D remains ambiguous. CDR1 and CDR2 (germline): SQVTM, ANQGSEA. Trimming stripped 7 bases from V and 4 bases from J, with 10 bases between. The CDR3 totals 11 residues.

The CDR3 is CASSLDGLNQPQHF. The DNA of the CDR3 is TGTGCCAGCAGCTTAGATGGGCTTAATCAGCCCCAGCATTTT. The J gene is TRBJ1-5, the V gene TRBV7-2; D gene unclear. Trimming cost V 1 base and J 4 bases, with 8 bases left between them. Germline V gives CDR1 SGHTA, CDR2 FQGNSA. The CDR3 sequence is 14 residues long. The complete variable domain, with remaining parts taken from reference TRBV7-2 and TRBJ1-5, reads GAGVSQSPSNKVTEKGKDVELRCDPISGHTALYWYRQSLGQGLEFLIYFQGNSAPDKSGLPSDRFSAERTGGSVSTLTIQRTQQEDSAVYLCASSLDGLNQPQHFGDGTRLSIL.

This rearrangement joins TRBV7-2 to TRBJ2-5, with unresolved D. The CDR3 has 13 residues. CDR1 and CDR2 from the germline V gene are SGHTA and FQGNSA. Trimming removed 2 bases from V and 5 bases from J, with 9 bases in between. The CDR3 region has the DNA TGTGCCAGCAGCTTATTCTGGCAGGAGACCCAGTACTTC. As protein: CASSLFWQETQYF.

The chain combines TRBV5-5 with TRBJ2-7; 8 bases are shared with TRBD1. CDR1 SGHKS and CDR2 YYEKEE come from the germline V gene (reference sequence). The CDR3 is 14 residues long. V shed 5 bases and J 0 bases; nucleotides not matched to a gene: 4. In DNA, the CDR3 is TGTGCCAGCAGAAGACAGGGGAGCTCCTACGAGCAGTACTTC. Amino acids: CASRRQGSSYEQYF.

The chain carries TRBV9 and TRBJ2-5; TRBD1 matches at 10 bases. This CDR3 has 15 amino acids. Germline assignment: CDR1 SGDLS and CDR2 YYNGEE. The V gene end was trimmed by 2 bases and the J gene end by 9 bases; junction bases not matched to a gene: 10. This CDR3 is CASSVLGQGSGAQYF. The CDR3, as DNA: TGTGCCAGCAGCGTCTTGGGACAGGGGTCGGGGGCCCAGTACTTC. The full variable domain, completed using reference TRBV9 and TRBJ2-5, is DSGVTQTPKHLITATGQRVTLRCSPRSGDLSVYWYQQSLDQGLQFLIQYYNGEERAKGNILERFSAQQFPDLHSELNLSSLELGDSALYFCASSVLGQGSGAQYFGPGTRLLVL.

This clone has a single count. The chain is built from TRBV29-1 and TRBJ2-3; 7 nucleotides agree with TRBD2. The V segment lost 7 bases and the J segment 2 bases; nucleotides outside the gene matches: 3. The CDR3 is 12 residues long. CDR1 is SQVTM, CDR2 ANQGSEA, per germline. This chain's CDR3 is CSGAGVTDTQYF. The DNA for the CDR3 is TGCAGCGGTGCGGGAGTCACAGATACGCAGTATTTT.

Only a few counts were recorded for this clone. The chain is built from TRBV7-9 and TRBJ1-1; D perhaps matches TRBD1 (6 bases). V lost 11 bases, J lost 0 bases, and 16 bases lay in between. The CDR3 has 14 residues. Germline CDR1 SEHNR, CDR2 FQNEAQ (reference sequence). The CDR3 loop reads CAASYQGMNTEAFF. CDR3 nucleotides: TGTGCCGCGTCTTATCAGGGGATGAACACTGAAGCTTTCTTT.

The chain uses TRBV19 and TRBJ1-5, with D possibly being TRBD1 (6 bases). The CDR3 sequence is 15 residues long. The germline V gene encodes CDR1 LNHDA and CDR2 SQIVND (reference sequence). The ends were cut back, 10 bases at V and 5 bases at J, with 21 bases in the middle. CDR3 nucleotides: TGTGCCACCATACCTTCCGCCAGGGGACATCAGCCCCAGCATTTT. Translation: CATIPSARGHQPQHF.

This clone was found once. This chain connects TRBV18 to TRBJ1-2; D is perhaps TRBD1 (6 bases). The V gene's germline CDR1 is KGHSH and CDR2 LQKENI. The CDR3 has 13 residues. The ends were cut back, 5 bases at V and 2 bases at J, with 9 bases in the middle. This chain's CDR3 is CASSTGQNYGYTF. CDR3 bases: TGTGCCAGCTCAACTGGACAGAACTATGGCTACACCTTC.

The genes are TRBV20-1 and TRBJ2-5; D remains ambiguous. Germline assignment: CDR1 DFQATT and CDR2 SNEGSKA (reference sequence). Trimming removed 3 bases from V and 5 bases from J, with 7 bases in between. CDR3 length equals 11 residues. CDR3 coding DNA: TGCAGTGCTAGTTTACAGGAGACCCAGTACTTC. Protein: CSASLQETQYF.